This T cell receptor beta chain was sequenced in a study of shared clonotypes between healthy human individuals. This clone was counted a single time. Profiled with immunoSEQ multiplex PCR; TCRdb holds only in-frame clones, not every one. The sample lists 2 million to 2.5 million clones, about 95% occurring once. Naive CD8 cells comprised CD45RO-negative, CCR7-positively selected cells, excluding terminally differentiated effector memory CD45RA+ cells. All donors were Caucasian adults living in Nashville, Tennessee. Sequenced input: naive CD8+ T cells sorted from blood. This TCR was sampled from a man between 18 and 35 years old in good health.

CDR3 DNA: TGTGCCAGCAGCGGCGGGACAGAGAAAACTTACGAGCAGTACTTC. The encoded protein is CASSGGTEKTYEQYF. The V call is TRBV9, the J call TRBJ2-7, with D tentatively TRBD1 (7 bases). V was clipped by 3 bases and J by 4 bases, with 17 bases between them. This CDR3 spans 15 amino acids. Germline V gene lookup returns CDR1 SGDLS and CDR2 YYNGEE. Full variable domain (remainder filled in from reference TRBV9 and TRBJ2-7): DSGVTQTPKHLITATGQRVTLRCSPRSGDLSVYWYQQSLDQGLQFLIQYYNGEERAKGNILERFSAQQFPDLHSELNLSSLELGDSALYFCASSGGTEKTYEQYFGPGTRLTVT.